This T cell receptor (beta chain) comes out of a study of cytomegalovirus exposure and HLA in healthy donors. Study-level background: Earlier sequencing of some 180 million T cells yielded around 120 million unique TCR beta sequences.

CDR1 and CDR2 (germline): SGHNT, YYREEE (reference sequence). The CDR3 sequence is 14 residues long. V lost 0 bases and J 5 bases, leaving 12 bases between the germline ends. The PCR employed 60 Vbeta primers together with 13 Jbeta primers. Only in-frame clones appear in the TCRdb table, and some are missing; sequencing was by immunoSEQ multiplex PCR. The sample includes over 100,000 clones, roughly three quarters of them seen just once. The TCR originated in a woman in her fifties or sixties in good health and CMV-seropositive. The genes are TRBV5-4 and TRBJ2-7, with D possibly TRBD2 on 5 matching bases. The sample was PBMCs. The CDR3 DNA sequence: TGTGCCAGCAGCTTGGGGCCCCCGAGGGACGAGCAGTACTTC. It translates to CASSLGPPRDEQYF.